The T cell receptor (beta chain) described here comes from a study of early T cells in non-severe SARS-CoV-2 infection. The V and J ends lost 1 base and 0 bases respectively, with 10 bases between them. Looked up from germline, CDR1 is DFQATT and CDR2 is SNEGSKA (reference sequence). The CDR3 has 15 amino acids. Unique molecular identifiers were affixed to single, distinct cDNA molecules. TCRdb reprocessed the 5' RACE reads with MiXCR, giving one entry per CDR3 protein. The sample records some 100,000 distinct CDR3 sequences, roughly 14% being singletons. The gene calls are TRBV20-1 and TRBJ1-5; weak D call: TRBD1 (5 bases). The TCR sequence derives from an adult who was a healthcare worker with PCR-confirmed SARS-CoV-2 infection or an uninfected control (not recorded which). Material: whole blood. CDR3: CSARAGVDSNQPQHF. The CDR3 DNA follows: TGCAGTGCTAGAGCGGGGGTAGATAGCAATCAGCCCCAGCATTTT.